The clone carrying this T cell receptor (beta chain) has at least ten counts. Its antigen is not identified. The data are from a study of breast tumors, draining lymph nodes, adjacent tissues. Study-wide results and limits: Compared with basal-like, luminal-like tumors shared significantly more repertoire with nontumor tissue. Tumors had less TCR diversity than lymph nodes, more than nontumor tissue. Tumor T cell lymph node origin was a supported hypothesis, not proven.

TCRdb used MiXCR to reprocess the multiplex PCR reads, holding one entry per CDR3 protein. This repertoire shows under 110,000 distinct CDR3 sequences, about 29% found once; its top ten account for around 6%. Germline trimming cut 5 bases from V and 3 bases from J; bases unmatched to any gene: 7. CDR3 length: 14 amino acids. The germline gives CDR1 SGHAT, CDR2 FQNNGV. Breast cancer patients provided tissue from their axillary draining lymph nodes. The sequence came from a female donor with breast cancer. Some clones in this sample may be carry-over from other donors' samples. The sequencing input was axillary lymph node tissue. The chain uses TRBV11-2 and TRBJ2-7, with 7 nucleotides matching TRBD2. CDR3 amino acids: CASSDPGRIYEQYF. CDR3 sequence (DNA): TGTGCCAGCAGCGATCCCGGGAGGATCTACGAGCAGTACTTC.